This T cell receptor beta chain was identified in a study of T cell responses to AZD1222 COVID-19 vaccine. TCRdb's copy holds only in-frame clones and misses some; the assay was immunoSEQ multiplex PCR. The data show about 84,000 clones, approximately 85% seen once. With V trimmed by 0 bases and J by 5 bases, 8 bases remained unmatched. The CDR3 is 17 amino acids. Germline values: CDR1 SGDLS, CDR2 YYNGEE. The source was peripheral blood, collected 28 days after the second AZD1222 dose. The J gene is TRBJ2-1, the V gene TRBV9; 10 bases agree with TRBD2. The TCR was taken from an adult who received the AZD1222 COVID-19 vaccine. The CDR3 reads CASSVERLAGVNNEQFF. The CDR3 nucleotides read TGTGCCAGCAGCGTAGAGCGGCTAGCGGGAGTAAACAATGAGCAGTTCTTC.